The source of this T cell receptor beta chain is a study of T-cell reconstitution after alpha-beta-depleted transplantation in children. The authors prepared the TCRbeta library with unique molecular identifiers. TCRdb reanalysed the PCR reads using MiXCR and keeps one entry per CDR3 protein. The data contain 600,000 to 700,000 distinct CDR3 sequences, about 15% of them singletons. The CDR3 is made up of 15 amino acids. The V gene's germline CDR1 is SGHTA and CDR2 FQGNSA. The junction had 1 base not matched to a gene; V was cut back by 1 base and J by 4 bases. This material consisted of PBMCs from the stem cell graft donor, taken from the stem cell graft. This receptor was taken from a human donor who donated a stem cell graft to a child with acute myeloid leukemia. The rearrangement links TRBV7-2 to TRBJ2-3; 11 bases line up with TRBD2. CDR3 sequence: CASSLVLAGADTQYF. CDR3 DNA: TGTGCCAGCAGCTTAGTACTAGCGGGGGCAGATACGCAGTATTTT.